A single sample is the source of the 2 T cell receptor beta chains below, sequenced in a study of response to subunit inactivated influenza vaccine. In TCRdb, the RT-PCR reads were re-called with MiXCR into one record per CDR3 protein. The sample records approximately 520,000 distinct CDR3 sequences, approximately 17% being singletons. The sequences come from CD4+ T cells sorted from PBMCs, collected less than 30 months after vaccination. The receptors were gathered from a man between 45 and 75 years old who received an inactivated influenza vaccine.

The chain uses TRBV20-1 and TRBJ2-3, with TRBD2 matching 9 bases. CDR1 and CDR2 from the germline V gene are DFQATT and SNEGSKA (reference sequence). There are 15 residues in the CDR3. After removal of 4 bases from V and 9 bases from J, the junction contained 14 bases not matched to a gene. The CDR3, as DNA: TGCAGTGCTAATAGGCAAAGCGGGGGGCGGGGGACGCAGTATTTT. It yields the protein CSANRQSGGRGTQYF.

This clonotype was picked up a small number of times. The gene calls are TRBV28 and TRBJ2-3, with 11 bases aligning to TRBD2. The CDR3 spans 15 residues. Looked up from germline, CDR1 is MDHEN and CDR2 is SYDVKM. The V and J ends lost 5 bases and 7 bases, in that order; junction bases with no gene match: 8. The CDR3 spells CASSAIAGGLNTQYF. In DNA, the CDR3 is TGTGCCAGCAGTGCTATAGCGGGAGGGTTGAATACGCAGTATTTT.